The T cell receptor (beta chain) described here comes from a study of patients and donors after allogeneic stem cell transplantation (dated by TCRdb to 2020 to 2021). A word on this clonotype: The antigen this receptor binds is unknown. Base qualities are not provided; no much larger clone lies one nucleotide away.

CDR1 and CDR2, per the germline V gene, are SGHTA and FQGTGA. The CDR3, cysteine through phenylalanine, is 13 amino acids long. Kept here is only the CDR3 DNA, which spans 39 bases and is read in frame from base 1. The junction shows trimming of 5 bases on V and 0 bases on J, plus 8 bases between the germline ends. Receptor amplification or capture employed RT-PCR. The sample was run on a NextSeq 550. The raw public reads went through TCRdb reprocessing: fastp at Q25, MiXCR clone calling, in-frame beta chains kept. One record per CDR3 amino acid sequence lists the most common genes and DNA. The sample contains 400,000 to 500,000 distinct CDR3 sequences, approximately 16% of them found a single time. The ten largest clones capture roughly 7.2% of the sample.

The receptor comes from a human donor who was either an allogeneic HSCT recipient or a stem cell or donor lymphocyte infusion donor (not recorded which). It is not recorded whose cells these are; they may come from a transplant donor. Sequencing was performed on blood, either unsorted or a sorted T cell fraction (not recorded which). Recombination linked TRBV7-3 to TRBJ2-7; the D gene cannot be named for sure. The DNA sequence follows: TGTGCCAGCAGCCCCAACCCCTCCTACGAGCAGTACTTC. It encodes CASSPNPSYEQYF.